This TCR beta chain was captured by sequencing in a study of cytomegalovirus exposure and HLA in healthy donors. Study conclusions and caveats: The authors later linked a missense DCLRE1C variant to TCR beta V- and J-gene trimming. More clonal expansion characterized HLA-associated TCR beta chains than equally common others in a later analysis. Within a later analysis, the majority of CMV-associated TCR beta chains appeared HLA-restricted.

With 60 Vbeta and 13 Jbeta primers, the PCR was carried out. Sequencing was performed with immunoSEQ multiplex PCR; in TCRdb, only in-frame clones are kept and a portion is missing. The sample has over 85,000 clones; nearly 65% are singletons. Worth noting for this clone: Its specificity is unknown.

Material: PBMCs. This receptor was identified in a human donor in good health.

This chain's CDR3 is CASSSPGALAGVSTDTQYF. As DNA, the CDR3 is TGTGCCAGCAGTTCCCCGGGTGCGCTAGCGGGAGTTAGCACAGATACGCAGTATTTT. V and J are TRBV27 and TRBJ2-3, with 10 bases fitting TRBD2. The CDR3 sequence is 19 residues long. Germline V gene data show CDR1 as MNHEY and CDR2 as SMNVEV (reference sequence). V trimming: 4 bases; J trimming: 0 bases; junction bases outside the gene matches: 13.